A selection of T cell receptor beta chains follows, all from one sample in a study of blood T cell repertoires in COVID-19. The assay was immunoSEQ multiplex PCR, and TCRdb's table has in-frame clones only and misses some. The sample records some 250,000 clones, 86% being singletons. Source material: peripheral blood. The source is a woman in her twenties or thirties with COVID-19, enrolled during active disease. Both conserved end residues are part of each CDR3. The order of the fields is D gene, J gene, V gene, clone size, CDR3 DNA, CDR3 protein. The D gene is left open where the match is weak. Some rows mark clone size as missing; the rest say once, few, many or name a class of expanded clone.

d_gene: -
j_gene: TRBJ1-5
v_gene: TRBV3-1/TRBV3-2
abundance: -
CDR3nt: TGTGCCAGCAGCTTAGGACGAGGGCTTCAGCCCCAGCATTTT
CDR3aa: CASSLGRGLQPQHF

d_gene: TRBD1
j_gene: TRBJ1-5
v_gene: TRBV15
abundance: -
CDR3nt: TGTGCCACCAGCATCCTACTGACAGGGGTGGGTCAGCCCCAGCATTTT
CDR3aa: CATSILLTGVGQPQHF

d_gene: -
j_gene: TRBJ1-1
v_gene: TRBV4-2
abundance: -
CDR3nt: TGTGCCAGCAGCCAAACTGGGGGCCCTGAAGCTTTCTTT
CDR3aa: CASSQTGGPEAFF

d_gene: TRBD2
j_gene: TRBJ2-1
v_gene: TRBV5-4
abundance: once
CDR3nt: TGTGCCAGCAGACCCGGGGGGTCTTACTACAATGAGCAGTTCTTC
CDR3aa: CASRPGGSYYNEQFF

d_gene: -
j_gene: TRBJ1-5
v_gene: TRBV2
abundance: -
CDR3nt: TGTGCCAGCAGACCCCAGGGAACTAGCAATCAGCCCCAGCATTTT
CDR3aa: CASRPQGTSNQPQHF

d_gene: -
j_gene: TRBJ1-4
v_gene: TRBV5-1
abundance: -
CDR3nt: TGCGCCAGCAGCTCGGGCGCTTCCAGGGATCCTACTGAAAAACTGTTTTTT
CDR3aa: CASSSGASRDPTEKLFF

d_gene: -
j_gene: TRBJ2-1
v_gene: TRBV5-1
abundance: -
CDR3nt: TGCGCCAGCAGCTTGAGTCAGGGTTCCTACAATGAGCAGTTCTTC
CDR3aa: CASSLSQGSYNEQFF

d_gene: -
j_gene: TRBJ1-1
v_gene: TRBV30
abundance: -
CDR3nt: TGTGCCTGGAGTGGCCGTGTCAGGCGGAACACTGAAGCTTTCTTT
CDR3aa: CAWSGRVRRNTEAFF

d_gene: -
j_gene: TRBJ1-6
v_gene: TRBV7-9
abundance: -
CDR3nt: TGTGCCAGCAGCTTAGGTCGGGGGAGCTCCTATAATTCACCCCTCCACTTT
CDR3aa: CASSLGRGSSYNSPLHF

d_gene: TRBD2
j_gene: TRBJ2-1
v_gene: TRBV7-2
abundance: -
CDR3nt: TGTGCCAGCAGCTTGCTAGCGGGGGGCATCTACAATGAGCAGTTCTTC
CDR3aa: CASSLLAGGIYNEQFF

d_gene: -
j_gene: TRBJ1-2
v_gene: TRBV3-1/TRBV3-2
abundance: -
CDR3nt: TGTGCCAGCGTAGGGGCTGTAAACTATGGCTACACCTTC
CDR3aa: CASVGAVNYGYTF

d_gene: -
j_gene: TRBJ2-2
v_gene: TRBV19
abundance: -
CDR3nt: TGTGCCAGTACCCTCAGTCGGCAGGGAAAGGGGACCGGGGAGCTGTTTTTT
CDR3aa: CASTLSRQGKGTGELFF

d_gene: -
j_gene: TRBJ1-1
v_gene: TRBV27
abundance: -
CDR3nt: TGTGCCAGCAGTTTACAAGTAGGGGACACTGAAGCTTTCTTT
CDR3aa: CASSLQVGDTEAFF

d_gene: TRBD1
j_gene: TRBJ1-6
v_gene: TRBV27
abundance: once
CDR3nt: TGTGCCAGCACCTCCGGGACAGGGTATTCACCCCTCCACTTT
CDR3aa: CASTSGTGYSPLHF

d_gene: TRBD1
j_gene: TRBJ2-7
v_gene: TRBV15
abundance: -
CDR3nt: TGTGCCTCGGCGGGACAGGGTTCGATTGGGCAGTACTTC
CDR3aa: CASAGQGSIGQYF

d_gene: TRBD2
j_gene: TRBJ2-5
v_gene: TRBV5-1
abundance: once
CDR3nt: TGCGCCAGCAGGGAACTAGCGGAGTACGAGACCCAGTACTTC
CDR3aa: CASRELAEYETQYF

d_gene: -
j_gene: TRBJ2-2
v_gene: TRBV4-2
abundance: -
CDR3nt: TGTGCCAGCAGCCCCCGAGGGGGGGACACCGGGGAGCTGTTTTTT
CDR3aa: CASSPRGGDTGELFF

d_gene: TRBD1
j_gene: TRBJ2-3
v_gene: TRBV6-5
abundance: -
CDR3nt: TGTGCCAGCAGTTACTCGACAGGGCCTTGGACAGATACGCAGTATTTT
CDR3aa: CASSYSTGPWTDTQYF

d_gene: -
j_gene: TRBJ1-4
v_gene: TRBV5-1
abundance: -
CDR3nt: TGCGCCAGCAGCTACGAAGGGGCCGTAACTAATGAAAAACTGTTTTTT
CDR3aa: CASSYEGAVTNEKLFF

d_gene: -
j_gene: TRBJ1-2
v_gene: TRBV11-2
abundance: -
CDR3nt: TGTGCCAGCAGCCCCGGCCCCGACAGGACGCCCTATGGCTACACCTTC
CDR3aa: CASSPGPDRTPYGYTF

d_gene: TRBD1
j_gene: TRBJ1-2
v_gene: TRBV2
abundance: -
CDR3nt: TGTGCCAGCACGCCCCCGGGACAGAGCTATGGCTACACCTTC
CDR3aa: CASTPPGQSYGYTF

d_gene: TRBD2
j_gene: TRBJ2-5
v_gene: TRBV7-2
abundance: -
CDR3nt: TGTGCCAGCAGCGACCGCGCCAGGACTAGGGTGGAGACCCAGTACTTC
CDR3aa: CASSDRARTRVETQYF

d_gene: TRBD1
j_gene: TRBJ1-5
v_gene: TRBV4-1
abundance: -
CDR3nt: TGCGCCAGCAGCCCGGGACAGGGTCTCCGCGGCAATCAGCCCCAGCATTTT
CDR3aa: CASSPGQGLRGNQPQHF

d_gene: TRBD1
j_gene: TRBJ1-2
v_gene: TRBV27
abundance: -
CDR3nt: TGTGCCTCCTCCCCCAGGGGGTTGGAGGGCTACACCTTC
CDR3aa: CASSPRGLEGYTF

d_gene: TRBD1
j_gene: TRBJ2-1
v_gene: TRBV7-9
abundance: -
CDR3nt: TGTGCCAGCAGCACTCAGGGGGTTAGCTACAATGAGCAGTTCTTC
CDR3aa: CASSTQGVSYNEQFF

d_gene: -
j_gene: TRBJ2-1
v_gene: TRBV9
abundance: -
CDR3nt: TGTGCCAGCAGGGCTACGATCGGGGATTCGGGGGAGCAGTTCTTC
CDR3aa: CASRATIGDSGEQFF

d_gene: TRBD1
j_gene: TRBJ2-7
v_gene: TRBV5-1
abundance: -
CDR3nt: TGCGCCAGCAGTTATAAGGACAGGGGGTACCACGAGCAGTACTTC
CDR3aa: CASSYKDRGYHEQYF

d_gene: -
j_gene: TRBJ1-5
v_gene: TRBV6-5
abundance: -
CDR3nt: TGTGCCAGCAGGAGGGAGTTTCAGCCCCAGCATTTT
CDR3aa: CASRREFQPQHF

d_gene: TRBD2
j_gene: TRBJ2-3
v_gene: TRBV7-9
abundance: -
CDR3nt: TGTGCCAGCAGCACTAGCGGGGGTGGGCCAGATACGCAGTATTTT
CDR3aa: CASSTSGGGPDTQYF

d_gene: -
j_gene: TRBJ2-5
v_gene: TRBV29-1
abundance: -
CDR3nt: TGCAGCGTCCGGGGGGACAAAGAGACCCAGTACTTC
CDR3aa: CSVRGDKETQYF

d_gene: -
j_gene: TRBJ2-5
v_gene: TRBV7-8
abundance: -
CDR3nt: TGTGCCAGCAGCTTAGCGCGGGGCTGGGAGACCCAGTACTTC
CDR3aa: CASSLARGWETQYF

d_gene: -
j_gene: TRBJ1-3
v_gene: TRBV4-1
abundance: -
CDR3nt: TGCGCCAGCAGCCAAGTAGGCGGGCGAAACACCATATATTTT
CDR3aa: CASSQVGGRNTIYF

d_gene: -
j_gene: TRBJ2-1
v_gene: TRBV19
abundance: -
CDR3nt: TGTGCCAGTAGTGCAGACAGGAGCTCCTACAATGAGCAGTTCTTC
CDR3aa: CASSADRSSYNEQFF

d_gene: -
j_gene: TRBJ1-6
v_gene: TRBV25-1
abundance: -
CDR3nt: TGTGCCAGCAGGTTAATAAATTCACCCCTCCACTTT
CDR3aa: CASRLINSPLHF

d_gene: -
j_gene: TRBJ1-1
v_gene: TRBV18
abundance: once
CDR3nt: TGTGCCAGCTCACTAATAACAGGGTTTGAGAACACTGAAGCTTTCTTT
CDR3aa: CASSLITGFENTEAFF

d_gene: TRBD2
j_gene: TRBJ2-7
v_gene: TRBV27
abundance: -
CDR3nt: TGTGCCAGCAGTTTAGCGGGGGACTCCTACGAGCAGTACTTC
CDR3aa: CASSLAGDSYEQYF

d_gene: -
j_gene: TRBJ1-2
v_gene: TRBV2
abundance: -
CDR3nt: TGTGCCAGCAGTGTGGGCTTCACTAACTATGGCTACACCTTC
CDR3aa: CASSVGFTNYGYTF

d_gene: TRBD2
j_gene: TRBJ2-1
v_gene: TRBV19
abundance: once
CDR3nt: TGTGCCAGTAGATCTAGCGGGGAATACTACAATGAGCAGTTCTTC
CDR3aa: CASRSSGEYYNEQFF

d_gene: -
j_gene: TRBJ2-7
v_gene: TRBV6-2/TRBV6-3
abundance: -
CDR3nt: TGTGCCAGCAGTTACCTGTCCGGCGAGCAGTACTTC
CDR3aa: CASSYLSGEQYF

d_gene: TRBD1
j_gene: TRBJ1-1
v_gene: TRBV10-1
abundance: -
CDR3nt: TGCGCCAGCAGTCGGGACAGGTTGGGCACTGAAGCTTTCTTT
CDR3aa: CASSRDRLGTEAFF

d_gene: -
j_gene: TRBJ2-7
v_gene: TRBV6-5
abundance: -
CDR3nt: TGTGCCTCCACACCGGAGGGTCTCGAGCAGTACTTC
CDR3aa: CASTPEGLEQYF